This TCR beta chain was obtained from a study of human T cells and chemical hapten exposure (dated by TCRdb to about 2021). Regarding the research as a whole: For sensitization, 2% DPC in acetone was applied to a roughly 2 cm by roughly 2 cm area of upper inner arm skin. Libraries were combined into a pool for sequencing, and differences in TCR yield between samples came mainly from small differences in library volumes within the pool. Patch testing was performed on the upper back with Finn chambers containing 0.01% DPC, and the patch tests were scored after 6 days according to International Contact Dermatitis Research Group standards. Peripheral blood TCR repertoire changes were tracked in vivo in alopecia patients during primary and secondary sensitization to the hapten diphenylcyclopropenone (DPC). Nearly 30 alopecia patients provided blood for TCR sequencing at one to four time points (pre-sensitization, 2, 6 and 24 weeks). Most of the patients in the cohort were female, and the cohort covered alopecia areata with under or over 50% scalp involvement, alopecia totalis and alopecia universalis. Patient blood was sampled pre-sensitization (week 0) and at 2, 6 and about 24 weeks after DPC sensitization. Patients additionally received weekly therapeutic DPC doses to the scalp throughout the roughly 25-week study period. Points the paper makes about the study in general: Alopecia, a presumed autoimmune disease, was present in all patients, so the immune response of the patients might differ from that of healthy individuals. No change with DPC sensitization was found in the number of TCRs above 1 in 1000 frequency, and no evidence of global repertoire structure alterations was found. Significantly more large CDR3 similarity clusters were formed by expanded TCRs than by pre-sensitization or healthy control sets, consistent with antigen-driven responses. Patch test score correlated positively with the number of PT1 expanded TCRs, reaching significance at thresholds 8, 16 and 32 but not at 4. After repeated subsampling, the strength of the expansion versus patch-test correlation and the threshold at which it became significant changed.

CDR1 SGHDT and CDR2 YYEEEE were looked up in the germline V gene. The CDR3 spans 12 residues, from the cysteine through the phenylalanine. Only CDR3 DNA is held: 36 bases, read in frame from base 1. A distance of 4 bases separates the germline ends of V and J, which lose 2 bases and 4 bases respectively. Receptors were amplified or captured by RACE. TCRdb shows the sequencer as NextSeq 500. Library preparation attached unique molecular identifiers to individual cDNA molecules for quantitative, reproducible TCR counting. From each blood RNA sample, both TCR alpha and TCR beta chains were sequenced. Per the authors' processing: Samples had a median of approximately 96,000 TCRs, with a range from about 23,224 to 750,000. V, J and CDR3 annotation of the TCR reads was carried out using the Decombinator software suite. For the PS versus PT1 abundance plots, all samples were subsampled to the same number of TCRs (28,000). Expanded TCRs were defined as absent before sensitization and observed at least eight times at the 2-week time point. The public reads were run again by TCRdb, first through fastp at Q25 and then through MiXCR, and only productive beta chains were kept. Identical CDR3 proteins give one entry, which carries the most common genes and DNA. It is TCRdb's table, rather than the study itself, that gives the V and J calls and clone size. The sample yields over 100,000 distinct CDR3 sequences; 9% to 9.5% were counted once. 3.1% of the sample is in the top ten clones.

The sample holds many counts of this clonotype. Its binding antigen is unknown. No base quality values were provided; no much bigger clone lies one nucleotide off. The time point label corresponds to: patch test 2, 6 weeks after DPC sensitization. The treatment or condition label corresponds to: therapeutic diphenylcyclopropenone sensitization with weekly scalp DPC. At every patch-test visit, the blood draw took place before the patch test was put on. Patients were considered eligible if aged 18 to 70, diagnosed with alopecia and deemed suitable for DPC therapy, and patients were excluded if pregnant. Unfractionated whole blood was collected in Tempus Blood RNA tubes, and total RNA was extracted from that blood.

This receptor was identified in a woman aged 40 to 50 with alopecia areata. Some clones in this sample may be carry-over from other donors' samples. The V and J segments used are TRBV5-6 and TRBJ1-5, with no reliable assignment of the D segment. Material: whole blood, obtained in connection with sensitization to the hapten diphenylcyclopropenone (DPC). The DNA reads TGTGCCAGCAGCTTTTATAATCAGCCCCAGCATTTT. This sequence encodes CASSFYNQPQHF.